These 19 T cell receptor beta chains originate from one sample sequenced in a study of STAT5B mutations in CD4+ large granular lymphocyte leukemia. Only in-frame clones appear in the TCRdb table, and some are missing; sequencing was by immunoSEQ multiplex PCR. The repertoire consists of 25,000 to 35,000 clones, with around 84% occurring once and the leading ten covering 2.5% to 3%. Sequenced sample: CD4+ T cells from blood buffy coats. These receptors were obtained from a human donor in good health.

The chain uses TRBV7-8 and TRBJ2-5, with TRBD2 as a possible D gene (7 bases). The CDR3 length is 14 residues. Trimming removed 4 bases from V and 3 bases from J, with 12 bases in between. CDR1 is SGHVS and CDR2 is FQNEAQ in the germline V gene. The CDR3 sequence: CASSSGGPEETQYF. The CDR3 DNA follows: TGTGCCAGCAGCTCCGGGGGGCCCGAAGAGACCCAGTACTTC.

This sequence joins TRBV30 and TRBJ2-7; D could derive from TRBD1 or TRBD2 (5 bases each). The CDR3 has 12 residues. Trimming removed 0 bases from V and 2 bases from J, with 5 bases in between. Looked up from germline, CDR1 is GTSNPN and CDR2 is SVGIG (reference sequence). The CDR3 loop is CAWSVGAYEQYF. The CDR3 coding sequence is TGTGCCTGGAGTGTGGGGGCCTACGAGCAGTACTTC.

The rearrangement uses TRBV7-2 and TRBJ2-2, with D perhaps being TRBD1 or TRBD2 (5 bases each). Trimming stripped 5 bases from V and 6 bases from J, with 19 bases between. CDR1 and CDR2 (germline): SGHTA, FQGNSA. This CDR3 contains 16 residues. CDR3: CASSPRPGPLPGELFF. In DNA form, the CDR3 reads TGTGCCAGCAGCCCCAGACCGGGACCTTTGCCCGGGGAGCTGTTTTTT.

The chain couples TRBV5-1 to TRBJ2-7; D is possibly TRBD2 (6 bases). The CDR3 sequence is 14 residues long. V lost 7 bases to trimming and J lost 3 bases, with 17 bases between them. The V gene's germline CDR1 is SGHRS and CDR2 YFSETQ. Written as DNA, the CDR3 is TGCGCCAGCTCTCCCGGGACGGGGGACTACGAGCAGTACTTC. As protein: CASSPGTGDYEQYF. The whole variable domain, filled in from reference TRBV5-1 and TRBJ2-7, reads KAGVTQTPRYLIKTRGQQVTLSCSPISGHRSVSWYQQTPGQGLQFLFEYFSETQRNKGNFPGRFSGRQFSNSRSEMNVSTLELGDSALYLCASSPGTGDYEQYFGPGTRLTVT.

The V and J genes are TRBV18 and TRBJ2-6; unclear D gene. Trimming removed 2 bases at V and 0 bases at J, with 8 bases between. This CDR3 is built from 16 residues. CDR1 is KGHSH and CDR2 is LQKENI in the germline V gene. CDR3 sequence reads: CASSPRVFSGANVLTF. The CDR3 coding sequence is TGTGCCAGCTCACCAAGGGTTTTCTCTGGGGCCAACGTCCTGACTTTC. Variable domain in full (rest from reference TRBV18 and TRBJ2-6): NAGVMQNPRHLVRRRGQEARLRCSPMKGHSHVYWYRQLPEEGLKFMVYLQKENIIDESGMPKERFSAEFPKEGPSILRIQQVVRGDSAAYFCASSPRVFSGANVLTFGAGSRLTVL.

V and J are TRBV10-3 and TRBJ2-5; 7 nucleotides line up with TRBD1. TRBJ2-7 matches the DNA end more closely, so the J call is doubtful. This CDR3 region has 14 residues. From germline, CDR1 is ENHRY and CDR2 SYGVKD. The CDR3 is CAIKLTGIGDEQYF. The CDR3 DNA is TGTGCCATCAAACTGACAGGGATCGGGGACGAGCAGTACTTC.

The chain links TRBV6-5 to TRBJ2-7; 8 nucleotides agree with TRBD2. Germline CDR1 MNHEY, CDR2 SVGAGI. V lost 4 bases, J lost 2 bases, and 10 bases stayed unmatched. CDR3 length equals 16 residues. The CDR3 DNA reads TGTGCCAGCAGTTGGAAACTAGCGGCATCTCCCTACGAGCAGTACTTC. Protein: CASSWKLAASPYEQYF.

J is TRBJ2-3 and V is TRBV7-2; D not certain. The CDR3 sequence is 13 residues long. CDR1 and CDR2 from the germline V gene are SGHTA and FQGNSA. V was trimmed by 5 bases and J by 6 bases, leaving 12 bases between them. As DNA, the CDR3 is TGTGCCAGCAGCAACTACTATGGGGATACGCAGTATTTT. Translating gives CASSNYYGDTQYF.

V gene TRBV5-4 combines with J gene TRBJ2-7; TRBD2 matches at 15 bases. The germline CDR1 and CDR2 sequences are SGHNT and YYREEE (reference sequence). This CDR3 region has 17 residues. V gave up 4 bases and J gave up 6 bases; unmatched junction bases: 11. CDR3 nucleotides: TGTGCCAGCAGCAGCGGACTAGCGGGAGGGCCCCTAGGCGAGCAGTACTTC. This translates into CASSSGLAGGPLGEQYF.

This clone showed up just once. The V gene is TRBV6-5, the J gene TRBJ2-3; D ambiguous. This CDR3 comprises 14 residues. Germline V gene sequence: CDR1 MNHEY, CDR2 SVGAGI. The V and J ends lost 2 bases and 3 bases respectively, with 9 bases between them. The chain's CDR3 is CASSYDGVTDTQYF. Written as DNA, the CDR3 is TGTGCCAGCAGTTACGATGGGGTGACAGATACGCAGTATTTT.

This clone was seen more than once but under ten times. The rearrangement joins TRBV19 to TRBJ1-5; a possible D gene is TRBD1 (6 bases). Trimming pared 5 bases from V and 7 bases from J, leaving 18 bases between. The length of the CDR3 is 15 residues. Germline V gene lookup returns CDR1 LNHDA and CDR2 SQIVND (reference sequence). The CDR3, as DNA: TGTGCCAGTAGTGTCAACATACAGGGTACACAGCCCCAGCATTTT. Residues: CASSVNIQGTQPQHF. The complete variable domain, with remaining parts taken from reference TRBV19 and TRBJ1-5, reads DGGITQSPKYLFRKEGQNVTLSCEQNLNHDAMYWYRQDPGQGLRLIYYSQIVNDFQKGDIAEGYSVSREKKESFPLTVTSAQKNPTAFYLCASSVNIQGTQPQHFGDGTRLSIL.

The chain links TRBV5-4 to TRBJ2-5; D is perhaps TRBD1 or TRBD2 (6 bases each). Germline lookup yields CDR1 SGHNT and CDR2 YYREEE (reference sequence). This CDR3 comprises 13 residues. V was cut by 0 bases and J by 7 bases, with 10 bases left in between. In nucleotides, the CDR3 is TGTGCCAGCAGCTTGGTCGGAGGGGGGACCCAGTACTTC. It is translated as CASSLVGGGTQYF.

This clone was seen only once. J is TRBJ2-3 and V is TRBV19; maybe TRBD2 (7 bases). Trimming pared 4 bases from V and 1 base from J, leaving 18 bases between. Per germline, CDR1 LNHDA and CDR2 SQIVND (reference sequence). The CDR3 extends over 17 amino acids. The CDR3 is CASSSRGGAFGTDTQYF. DNA for the CDR3: TGTGCCAGTAGTAGTAGGGGGGGTGCTTTCGGCACAGATACGCAGTATTTT.

This clone appeared a few times. J is TRBJ2-1 and V is TRBV7-6; 12 nucleotides agree with TRBD2. The V segment lost 5 bases and the J segment 16 bases; nucleotides outside the gene matches: 18. There are 16 residues in the CDR3. Germline lookup yields CDR1 SGHVS and CDR2 FNYEAQ. CDR3 sequence (DNA): TGTGCCAGCAGCGCGGGACAGGTCCTCGCTAGCGGGGGGGCATTCTTC. This gives the protein CASSAGQVLASGGAFF.

The chain couples TRBV7-8 to TRBJ1-4, with TRBD1 matching over 7 bases. V was pared by 5 bases and J by 0 bases, with 6 bases of the junction left unmatched. The CDR3 runs 16 residues. CDR1 and CDR2 (germline): SGHVS, FQNEAQ. For the CDR3, the DNA is TGTGCCAGCAGCCGAAATACAGGGGCAACTAATGAAAAACTGTTTTTT. Translating it yields CASSRNTGATNEKLFF.

The rearrangement joins TRBV11-3 to TRBJ2-7, with 10 bases matching TRBD2. This CDR3 region has 14 residues. From germline, CDR1 is SGHNT and CDR2 YENEEA. J was trimmed by 6 bases and V by 5 bases; bases with no gene match: 7. CDR3 region: CASSPGVAGGEQYF. The CDR3 DNA reads TGTGCCAGCAGCCCCGGAGTAGCGGGAGGCGAGCAGTACTTC.

J is TRBJ2-2 and V is TRBV19, with 7 bases identical to TRBD2. Germline CDR1 and CDR2: LNHDA and SQIVND (reference sequence). J gave up 6 bases and V 3 bases, and 4 bases lay outside the gene matches. This CDR3 comprises 14 residues. CDR3 in DNA: TGTGCCAGTAGTATTTCTAGCGGAGCCGGGGAGCTGTTTTTT. This encodes CASSISSGAGELFF.

V gene TRBV19 combines with J gene TRBJ2-3; TRBD2 agrees at 10 bases. Germline CDR1 is LNHDA and CDR2 is SQIVND (reference sequence). Losses at the gene ends were 1 base for V and 4 bases for J; bases not matched to a gene: 17. The CDR3 totals 20 residues. As DNA, the CDR3 is TGTGCCAGTAGTATAGTTGGCGCCCCCCCTAGGACTAGCGGCTCAGATACGCAGTATTTT. Its protein product is CASSIVGAPPRTSGSDTQYF.

The chain recombines TRBV4-2 with TRBJ1-3; no firm D call. Trimming shortened V by 2 bases and J by 0 bases, and 8 bases separated the two germline ends. The CDR3 runs 15 residues. Per germline, CDR1 LGHNA and CDR2 YNFKEQ. In nucleotides, the CDR3 is TGTGCCAGCAGCCAAACCGCTAACTCTGGAAACACCATATATTTT. Its translation: CASSQTANSGNTIYF.